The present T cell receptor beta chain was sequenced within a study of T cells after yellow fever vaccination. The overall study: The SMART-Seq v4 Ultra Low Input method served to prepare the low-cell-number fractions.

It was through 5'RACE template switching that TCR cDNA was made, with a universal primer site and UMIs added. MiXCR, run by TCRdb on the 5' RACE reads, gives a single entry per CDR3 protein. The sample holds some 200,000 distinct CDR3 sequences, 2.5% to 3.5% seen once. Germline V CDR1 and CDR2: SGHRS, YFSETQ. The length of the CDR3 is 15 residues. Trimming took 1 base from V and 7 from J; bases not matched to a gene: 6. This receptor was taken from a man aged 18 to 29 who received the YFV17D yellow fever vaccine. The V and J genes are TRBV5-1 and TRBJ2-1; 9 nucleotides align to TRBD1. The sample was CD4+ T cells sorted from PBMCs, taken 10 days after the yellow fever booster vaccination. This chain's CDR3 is CASSLLGTGRNEQFF. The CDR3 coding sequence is TGCGCCAGCAGCTTGTTAGGGACAGGGAGAAATGAGCAGTTCTTC. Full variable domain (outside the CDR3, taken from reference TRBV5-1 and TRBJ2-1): KAGVTQTPRYLIKTRGQQVTLSCSPISGHRSVSWYQQTPGQGLQFLFEYFSETQRNKGNFPGRFSGRQFSNSRSEMNVSTLELGDSALYLCASSLLGTGRNEQFFGPGTRLTVL.